These T cell receptor beta chains were read from a single sample in a study of CD8 T cells in Susac syndrome. Via MiXCR, TCRdb re-called the immunoSEQ multiplex PCR reads, giving one row per CDR3 protein. The top ten clones hold about 0.11% of a sample with about 280,000 distinct CDR3 sequences, roughly 84% of them seen once. Sequenced input: CD8+ T cells from PBMCs. These TCRs come from a human donor with multiple sclerosis. CDR3s include the opening cysteine and the closing phenylalanine or tryptophan. D genes are given only for firm matches. Clone size, where shown, is once, few, many, or a class for clones that have expanded.

cdr3_aa	cdr3_nt	clone_size	v_call	d_call	j_call
CASSPYTGTVHYTPYGYTF	TGTGCCAGCAGCCCCTACACAGGGACGGTACACTATACCCCTTATGGCTACACCTTC	NA	TRBV5-4	NA	TRBJ1-2
CASSEYITKTPTEAFF	TGTGCCAGCAGTGAATATATCACCAAGACCCCCACTGAAGCTTTCTTT	NA	TRBV25-1	NA	TRBJ1-1
CAISEDGTWIYGYTF	TGTGCCATCAGTGAGGATGGGACATGGATCTATGGCTACACCTTC	NA	TRBV10-3	NA	TRBJ1-2
CASSIANSGRNYGYTF	TGTGCCAGTAGTATAGCGAACTCGGGACGGAACTATGGCTACACCTTC	NA	TRBV19	NA	TRBJ1-2
CAIERLASNNEQFF	TGTGCCATCGAACGACTAGCATCGAACAATGAGCAGTTCTTC	NA	TRBV28	TRBD2	TRBJ2-1
CASSPGRALAGESEQFF	TGTGCCAGCAGCCCGGGCCGAGCACTAGCGGGAGAAAGTGAGCAGTTCTTC	NA	TRBV13	TRBD2	TRBJ2-1
CASSVEGTSRNEQFF	TGTGCCAGCAGCGTAGAAGGGACTAGCAGAAATGAGCAGTTCTTC	NA	TRBV9	TRBD2	TRBJ2-1
CASSFTGFNEQYF	TGTGCCAGCAGTTTTACAGGGTTCAACGAGCAGTACTTC	NA	TRBV28	NA	TRBJ2-7
CASSPRDRGPKNIQYF	TGTGCCAGCAGTCCTCGGGACAGGGGGCCCAAAAACATTCAGTACTTC	NA	TRBV28	TRBD1	TRBJ2-4
CASRKFRDRDDNEQFF	TGTGCCAGCAGAAAATTCCGGGACAGGGACGACAATGAGCAGTTCTTC	once	TRBV6-1	TRBD1	TRBJ2-1
CASSFVGLGGWSPDNEQFF	TGTGCCAGCAGTTTCGTTGGACTAGGCGGGTGGAGTCCCGACAATGAGCAGTTCTTC	NA	TRBV28	TRBD2	TRBJ2-1
CASSSGPGRSYGYTF	TGTGCCAGCAGCTCAGGCCCAGGACGGAGCTATGGCTACACCTTC	NA	TRBV7-9	NA	TRBJ1-2
CASSFKGGETQYF	TGTGCCAGCAGCTTTAAAGGGGGAGAGACCCAGTACTTC	NA	TRBV11-2	NA	TRBJ2-5
CASSLKGDSWSF	TGTGCCAGCAGCTTAAAGGGGGACAGCTGGAGTTTC	few	TRBV7-9	TRBD1	TRBJ2-7
CASAMPGSSTDTQYF	TGTGCCAGCGCGATGCCCGGGTCTAGCACAGATACGCAGTATTTT	NA	TRBV7-9	NA	TRBJ2-3
CASSVGGAVDEQFF	TGTGCCAGCAGCGTCGGCGGAGCTGTGGATGAGCAGTTCTTC	NA	TRBV9	NA	TRBJ2-1
CASIWGGGVGDTQYF	TGTGCCAGCATTTGGGGAGGCGGGGTTGGAGATACGCAGTATTTT	NA	TRBV7-9	NA	TRBJ2-3
CASSIGLVLSDTQYF	TGTGCCAGTAGTATCGGACTAGTCTTATCAGATACGCAGTATTTT	NA	TRBV19	TRBD2	TRBJ2-3
CSARHRGSEAFF	TGCAGTGCTAGGCACAGGGGAAGTGAAGCTTTCTTT	NA	TRBV20-1	TRBD1	TRBJ1-1
CASSTLTSGRHEQYF	TGTGCCAGCAGCACTCTGACTAGCGGGAGGCACGAGCAGTACTTC	once	TRBV28	TRBD2	TRBJ2-7
CAWSPAYRIYYGYTF	TGTGCCTGGAGTCCCGCCTACAGAATCTATTATGGCTACACCTTC	NA	TRBV30	NA	TRBJ1-2
CASSMGAYDEQFF	TGTGCCAGTAGTATGGGGGCGTATGATGAGCAGTTCTTC	NA	TRBV19	NA	TRBJ2-1
CASSVDSVSSYEQYF	TGTGCCAGCAGCGTAGATAGCGTGAGCTCCTACGAGCAGTACTTC	NA	TRBV9	NA	TRBJ2-7
CASSWTRGPYEAFF	TGTGCCAGCAGCTGGACGAGGGGGCCTTATGAAGCTTTCTTT	NA	TRBV5-5	TRBD1	TRBJ1-1
CASSHRTGYNEQFF	TGCGCCAGCAGCCATAGGACAGGTTACAATGAGCAGTTCTTC	NA	TRBV4-1	TRBD1	TRBJ2-1
CASSYSYRSNQPQHF	TGTGCCAGCAGTTACTCGTACAGGAGCAATCAGCCCCAGCATTTT	few	TRBV6-5	NA	TRBJ1-5
CAIQPDRGHANTGELFF	TGTGCCATTCAACCCGACAGGGGGCACGCGAACACCGGGGAGCTGTTTTTT	NA	TRBV10-3	TRBD1	TRBJ2-2